This T cell receptor (beta chain) comes out of a study of cytomegalovirus exposure and HLA in healthy donors. General observations from the study: Reports indicate that TCR beta sequences accurately predicted the HLA-A and HLA-B alleles of most subjects. Likely technical artifact: a cluster of highly shared sequence variants. In vitro data verified a few CMV-associated chains as specific for CMV antigens.

The study sampled nominally healthy donors, though unrecorded immune exposures were likely. V lost 9 bases, J lost 0 bases, and 12 bases lay in between. Looked up from germline, CDR1 is MNHEY and CDR2 is SMNVEV (reference sequence). The CDR3 length is 14 residues. Regarding this clone: The target antigen is unknown.

Use of 60 Vbeta and 13 Jbeta primers characterized the PCR. TCRdb's table, derived via immunoSEQ multiplex PCR, lists solely in-frame clones and lacks some. The top ten clones hold about 4.4% of a sample with around 91,000 clones, 78% of them seen once. This clonotype was obtained from a male donor in good health and CMV-seropositive. The rearrangement uses TRBV27 and TRBJ2-4; tentatively, D is TRBD2 (6 bases). Sequences were obtained from PBMCs. CDR3 protein: CARGSGVAKNIQYF. In nucleotides, the CDR3 is TGTGCCAGGGGGTCGGGGGTAGCCAAAAACATTCAGTACTTC.